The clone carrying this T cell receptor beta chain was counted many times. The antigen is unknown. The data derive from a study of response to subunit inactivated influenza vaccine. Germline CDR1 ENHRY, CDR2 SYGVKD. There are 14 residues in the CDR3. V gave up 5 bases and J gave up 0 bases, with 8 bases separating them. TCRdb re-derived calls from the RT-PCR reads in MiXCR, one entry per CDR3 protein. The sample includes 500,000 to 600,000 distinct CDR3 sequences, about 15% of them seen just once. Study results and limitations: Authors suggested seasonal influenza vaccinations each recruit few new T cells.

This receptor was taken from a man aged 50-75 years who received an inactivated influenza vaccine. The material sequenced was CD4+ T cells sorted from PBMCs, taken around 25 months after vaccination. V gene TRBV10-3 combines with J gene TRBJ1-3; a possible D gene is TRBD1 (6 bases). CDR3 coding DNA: TGTGCCATCAGTAAGGACAGCTCTGGAAACACCATATATTTT. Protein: CAISKDSSGNTIYF.